A selection of T cell receptor beta chains follows, all from one sample in a study of T-cell memory formation after mild COVID-19. MiXCR, run by TCRdb on the 5' RACE reads, gives a single entry per CDR3 protein. The table shows some 450,000 distinct CDR3 sequences, with around 20% occurring only once. The sequenced sample was PBMCs or a T cell subset sorted from them (not recorded which). All receptors derive from an adult woman who had mild COVID-19 (a few samples of this study predate the infection). Cell type and time point are not known. CDR3s include the opening cysteine and the closing phenylalanine or tryptophan. D genes are given only for firm matches. Not all rows give a size; the values are once, few, many and, for expanded clones, a class.

j_call: TRBJ2-5; d_call: NA; v_call: TRBV6-2/TRBV6-3; clone_size: NA; cdr3_length: 15; cdr3_nt: TGTGCCAGCAGCACACCAAGACTAGTGAGAGAGACCCAGTACTTC; cdr3_aa: CASSTPRLVRETQYF
j_call: TRBJ2-3; d_call: TRBD1; v_call: TRBV5-1; clone_size: NA; cdr3_length: 15; cdr3_nt: TGCGCCAGCAGTCTGGATCCAGGGGGATCAGATACGCAGTATTTT; cdr3_aa: CASSLDPGGSDTQYF
j_call: TRBJ2-7; d_call: NA; v_call: TRBV7-6; clone_size: many; cdr3_length: 16; cdr3_nt: TGTGCCAGCAGCTTAGCGGGTGTTGGGGGGGCGGAAGAGCAGTACTTC; cdr3_aa: CASSLAGVGGAEEQYF
j_call: TRBJ2-7; d_call: NA; v_call: TRBV4-2; clone_size: NA; cdr3_length: 17; cdr3_nt: TGTGCCAGCAGCCAAGAAGGGACCGGGGCCCTCTCCTACGAGCAGTACTTC; cdr3_aa: CASSQEGTGALSYEQYF
j_call: TRBJ1-1; d_call: TRBD1; v_call: TRBV24-1; clone_size: NA; cdr3_length: 13; cdr3_nt: TGTGCCACCTTAGGACAGGGTGAGACTGAAGCTTTCTTT; cdr3_aa: CATLGQGETEAFF
j_call: TRBJ1-1; d_call: NA; v_call: TRBV5-1; clone_size: few; cdr3_length: 15; cdr3_nt: TGCGCCAGCAGATTACCTTACAGGGAGAACACTGAAGCTTTCTTT; cdr3_aa: CASRLPYRENTEAFF
j_call: TRBJ2-2; d_call: NA; v_call: TRBV19; clone_size: NA; cdr3_length: 14; cdr3_nt: TGTGCCAGTAGTCAACTGACGAACACCGGGGAGCTGTTTTTT; cdr3_aa: CASSQLTNTGELFF
j_call: TRBJ2-7; d_call: NA; v_call: TRBV11-3; clone_size: few; cdr3_length: 14; cdr3_nt: TGTGCCAGCAGCCCCGCGCGGGGCGCCTACGAGCAGTACTTC; cdr3_aa: CASSPARGAYEQYF
j_call: TRBJ2-1; d_call: TRBD2; v_call: TRBV6-5; clone_size: NA; cdr3_length: 12; cdr3_nt: TGTGCCAGCAGTTTTGGCGGGGGTGAGCAGTTCTTC; cdr3_aa: CASSFGGGEQFF
j_call: TRBJ1-6; d_call: NA; v_call: TRBV5-1; clone_size: NA; cdr3_length: 13; cdr3_nt: TGCGCCAGCCGAATGGAGAATAATTCACCCCTCCACTTT; cdr3_aa: CASRMENNSPLHF
j_call: TRBJ2-7; d_call: NA; v_call: TRBV5-1; clone_size: many; cdr3_length: 10; cdr3_nt: TGCGCCAGCGGGAACTACGAGCAGTACTTC; cdr3_aa: CASGNYEQYF
j_call: TRBJ2-1; d_call: NA; v_call: TRBV15; clone_size: NA; cdr3_length: 15; cdr3_nt: TGTGCCACCAGCAGAGATATGGGGCTCTACAATGAGCAGTTCTTC; cdr3_aa: CATSRDMGLYNEQFF
j_call: TRBJ1-5; d_call: NA; v_call: TRBV7-2; clone_size: NA; cdr3_length: 13; cdr3_nt: TGTGCCAGCAGCCCCGGGAAGGGCCAGCCCCAGCATTTT; cdr3_aa: CASSPGKGQPQHF
j_call: TRBJ1-1; d_call: TRBD1; v_call: TRBV7-3; clone_size: NA; cdr3_length: 13; cdr3_nt: TGTGCCAGCTCCATCGACAGGGGAGCTGAAGCTTTCTTT; cdr3_aa: CASSIDRGAEAFF
j_call: TRBJ1-1; d_call: NA; v_call: TRBV28; clone_size: few; cdr3_length: 17; cdr3_nt: TGTGCCAGCAGTTTCCAGGGACCCCGGGGTCTTGGGGCTGAAGCTTTCTTT; cdr3_aa: CASSFQGPRGLGAEAFF
j_call: TRBJ1-5; d_call: NA; v_call: TRBV6-1; clone_size: NA; cdr3_length: 14; cdr3_nt: TGTGCCAGCAGTGAAGTTCAGGGTGTTCAGCCCCAGCATTTT; cdr3_aa: CASSEVQGVQPQHF
j_call: TRBJ2-3; d_call: TRBD2; v_call: TRBV6-5; clone_size: NA; cdr3_length: 15; cdr3_nt: TGTGCCAGCAGGCAACAAGCGGGAGGGTCGAATACGCAGTATTTT; cdr3_aa: CASRQQAGGSNTQYF
j_call: TRBJ1-2; d_call: NA; v_call: TRBV12-3/TRBV12-4; clone_size: NA; cdr3_length: 16; cdr3_nt: TGTGCCAGCAGCGAACACCTGGGGACCACCACTTATGGCTACACCTTC; cdr3_aa: CASSEHLGTTTYGYTF
j_call: TRBJ2-1; d_call: NA; v_call: TRBV7-9; clone_size: NA; cdr3_length: 24; cdr3_nt: TGTGCCAGCAGCTTGCTATTTCCGGCAAAGACCATAAGCGGAGGCGACTTCGAGGGCAATGAGCAGTTCTTC; cdr3_aa: CASSLLFPAKTISGGDFEGNEQFF
j_call: TRBJ2-3; d_call: TRBD2; v_call: TRBV14; clone_size: NA; cdr3_length: 15; cdr3_nt: TGTGCCAGCAGCTTCGGAGGGACTAGCCCAGATACGCAGTATTTT; cdr3_aa: CASSFGGTSPDTQYF
j_call: TRBJ2-1; d_call: TRBD2; v_call: TRBV20-1; clone_size: few; cdr3_length: 18; cdr3_nt: TGCAGTGCTAGAGCTTTCTGGACTAGCGGGGGGGCTCACAATGAGCAGTTCTTC; cdr3_aa: CSARAFWTSGGAHNEQFF
j_call: TRBJ2-7; d_call: NA; v_call: TRBV7-2; clone_size: NA; cdr3_length: 14; cdr3_nt: TGTGCCAGCAGCACAGACCATGGGTTTTACGAGCAGTACTTC; cdr3_aa: CASSTDHGFYEQYF
j_call: TRBJ1-1; d_call: NA; v_call: TRBV4-1; clone_size: NA; cdr3_length: 15; cdr3_nt: TGCGCCAGCAGCGCACGGGGGGGGACCAACACTGAAGCTTTCTTT; cdr3_aa: CASSARGGTNTEAFF
j_call: TRBJ1-5; d_call: TRBD1; v_call: TRBV6-5; clone_size: NA; cdr3_length: 16; cdr3_nt: TGTGCCAGCAGTTACTCCGCACAGGGGCTGGGGCAGCCCCAGCATTTT; cdr3_aa: CASSYSAQGLGQPQHF
j_call: TRBJ2-4; d_call: TRBD2; v_call: TRBV6-2/TRBV6-3; clone_size: few; cdr3_length: 20; cdr3_nt: TGTGCCAGCAGTTACCCCACTAGCGGGAGGGCCCACAGCGCCTCGGACATTCAGTACTTC; cdr3_aa: CASSYPTSGRAHSASDIQYF
j_call: TRBJ2-3; d_call: TRBD2; v_call: TRBV25-1; clone_size: few; cdr3_length: 18; cdr3_nt: TGTGCCAGCAGTGAATATGCGGCAGCGGGGGAAGGCACAGATACGCAGTATTTT; cdr3_aa: CASSEYAAAGEGTDTQYF
j_call: TRBJ1-1; d_call: NA; v_call: TRBV11-2; clone_size: NA; cdr3_length: 14; cdr3_nt: TGTGCCAGCAGCTTTATTTTAAGGAACACTGAAGCTTTCTTT; cdr3_aa: CASSFILRNTEAFF
j_call: TRBJ2-5; d_call: NA; v_call: TRBV19; clone_size: few; cdr3_length: 14; cdr3_nt: TGTGCCAGTAGTATTACCCCTGGGTCAAAGACCCAGTACTTC; cdr3_aa: CASSITPGSKTQYF
j_call: TRBJ1-2; d_call: NA; v_call: TRBV4-2; clone_size: NA; cdr3_length: 13; cdr3_nt: TGTGCCAGCAGCCACTGGACAACATATGGCTACACCTTC; cdr3_aa: CASSHWTTYGYTF
j_call: TRBJ1-1; d_call: NA; v_call: TRBV5-1; clone_size: NA; cdr3_length: 16; cdr3_nt: TGCGCCAGCAGGGGAGAATTTAGGCCCGGTGGGACTGAAGCTTTCTTT; cdr3_aa: CASRGEFRPGGTEAFF
j_call: TRBJ1-1; d_call: NA; v_call: TRBV29-1; clone_size: few; cdr3_length: 13; cdr3_nt: TGCAGCGTTTCGGAGACAATGAACACTGAAGCTTTCTTT; cdr3_aa: CSVSETMNTEAFF
j_call: TRBJ2-2; d_call: NA; v_call: TRBV4-2; clone_size: NA; cdr3_length: 13; cdr3_nt: TGTGCCAGCAGCCAAGTAGCTATCGGGGAGCTGTTTTTT; cdr3_aa: CASSQVAIGELFF
j_call: TRBJ2-1; d_call: TRBD2; v_call: TRBV6-5; clone_size: few; cdr3_length: 14; cdr3_nt: TGTGCCAGCAGTGTAGGACTAGTTTATTATGAGCAGTTCTTC; cdr3_aa: CASSVGLVYYEQFF
j_call: TRBJ1-2; d_call: TRBD1; v_call: TRBV12-3/TRBV12-4; clone_size: few; cdr3_length: 15; cdr3_nt: TGTGCCAGCAGTTTTGGCGGGACAGGGGACTATGGCTACACCTTC; cdr3_aa: CASSFGGTGDYGYTF
j_call: TRBJ2-3; d_call: NA; v_call: TRBV12-3/TRBV12-4; clone_size: few; cdr3_length: 16; cdr3_nt: TGTGCCAGCAGTCCTTCAGTGCGAGGGGGGACAGATACGCAGTATTTT; cdr3_aa: CASSPSVRGGTDTQYF
j_call: TRBJ2-7; d_call: TRBD2; v_call: TRBV9; clone_size: few; cdr3_length: 14; cdr3_nt: TGTGCCAGCAGCGCGACTAGCGGGGGTGGCGAGCAGTACTTC; cdr3_aa: CASSATSGGGEQYF
j_call: TRBJ2-6; d_call: NA; v_call: TRBV15; clone_size: NA; cdr3_length: 17; cdr3_nt: TGTGCCACCAGCAGAGATCACAGAATCTCTGGGGCCAACGTCCTGACTTTC; cdr3_aa: CATSRDHRISGANVLTF
j_call: TRBJ1-2; d_call: TRBD1; v_call: TRBV19; clone_size: NA; cdr3_length: 15; cdr3_nt: TGTGCCAGTAGTAAGGGACAGCTACAGAACTATGGCTACACCTTC; cdr3_aa: CASSKGQLQNYGYTF
j_call: TRBJ2-5; d_call: NA; v_call: TRBV11-1; clone_size: few; cdr3_length: 15; cdr3_nt: TGTGCCAGCAGCCTAACACGGACAGTCGGGGAGACCCAGTACTTC; cdr3_aa: CASSLTRTVGETQYF
j_call: TRBJ1-1; d_call: NA; v_call: TRBV6-6; clone_size: few; cdr3_length: 12; cdr3_nt: TGTGCCAGCAGTTACCGGGACTCAGAAGCTTTCTTT; cdr3_aa: CASSYRDSEAFF
j_call: TRBJ2-7; d_call: NA; v_call: TRBV20-1; clone_size: NA; cdr3_length: 16; cdr3_nt: TGCAGTGTTGAGGGAGGGACAGGTATCCTGAGAGACGAGCAGTACTTC; cdr3_aa: CSVEGGTGILRDEQYF
j_call: TRBJ2-6; d_call: NA; v_call: TRBV4-3; clone_size: few; cdr3_length: 18; cdr3_nt: TGCGCCAGCAGCCAAGACAGGGTCGAGGGCTCTGGGGCCAACGTCCTGACTTTC; cdr3_aa: CASSQDRVEGSGANVLTF
j_call: TRBJ2-7; d_call: TRBD2; v_call: TRBV7-9; clone_size: NA; cdr3_length: 18; cdr3_nt: TGTGCCAGCACCCAGTCGACTAGCGGGAGAGAAGGAAGCTACGAGCAGTACTTC; cdr3_aa: CASTQSTSGREGSYEQYF
j_call: TRBJ1-5; d_call: NA; v_call: TRBV24-1; clone_size: NA; cdr3_length: 15; cdr3_nt: TGTGCCACCAGTGATGGCCAGCATAGCAATCAGCCCCAGCATTTT; cdr3_aa: CATSDGQHSNQPQHF
j_call: TRBJ2-7; d_call: TRBD1; v_call: TRBV12-3/TRBV12-4; clone_size: few; cdr3_length: 14; cdr3_nt: TGTGCCAGCAGCCCCTTCCGACAGGGCTACGAGCAGTACTTC; cdr3_aa: CASSPFRQGYEQYF
j_call: TRBJ2-7; d_call: TRBD2; v_call: TRBV6-2/TRBV6-3; clone_size: few; cdr3_length: 14; cdr3_nt: TGTGCCAGCACCTACAAGACTAGCGGCAACGAGCAGTACTTC; cdr3_aa: CASTYKTSGNEQYF
j_call: TRBJ2-1; d_call: TRBD2; v_call: TRBV6-2/TRBV6-3; clone_size: few; cdr3_length: 15; cdr3_nt: TGTGCCAGCATCTGGCGGGAGCCTCGGGGCAATGAGCAGTTCTTC; cdr3_aa: CASIWREPRGNEQFF
j_call: TRBJ2-1; d_call: NA; v_call: TRBV7-2; clone_size: NA; cdr3_length: 15; cdr3_nt: TGTGCCAGCAGCCCCGGCGTAGCGTTCAACAATGAGCAGTTCTTC; cdr3_aa: CASSPGVAFNNEQFF
j_call: TRBJ2-1; d_call: TRBD2; v_call: TRBV18; clone_size: NA; cdr3_length: 15; cdr3_nt: TGTGCCAGCTCCGGTGGCGGGGGATCCTACAATGAGCAGTTCTTC; cdr3_aa: CASSGGGGSYNEQFF
j_call: TRBJ2-7; d_call: TRBD2; v_call: TRBV20-1; clone_size: NA; cdr3_length: 14; cdr3_nt: TGCAGTGCTAGCGACAGCGGGGGTTCCTACGAGCAGTACTTC; cdr3_aa: CSASDSGGSYEQYF
j_call: TRBJ2-7; d_call: NA; v_call: TRBV7-9; clone_size: NA; cdr3_length: 12; cdr3_nt: TGTGCCAGCAGCTTAAAGGGGGACGAGCAGTACTTC; cdr3_aa: CASSLKGDEQYF